A selection of T cell receptor beta chains follows, all from one sample in a study of OX40 agonist ivuxolimab in advanced cancers. Using immunoSEQ multiplex PCR, the repertoire was profiled, and TCRdb retains in-frame clones only, with some absent. This sample carries approximately 70,000 clones, around 90% of them seen once, and the ten largest clones take about 5.5%. Specimen: CD4+ or CD8+ T cells sorted from blood, collected in a trial of the OX40 agonist ivuxolimab. The origin of the receptors is an adult with an advanced solid tumor such as melanoma, head and neck, liver or kidney cancer. Each CDR3 is given with its conserved first and last residue.

TRBV7-8	TRBJ1-2	CASSLPEGRNYGYTF
TRBV7-9	TRBJ2-7	CASSSPTSKEGYEQYF
TRBV19	TRBJ1-2	CASRTWTGGWVGYTF
TRBV11-2	TRBJ2-2	CASSWDTNTGELFF
TRBV28	TRBJ2-7	CASSSPGTGFHEQYF
TRBV28	TRBJ2-5	CASSYSNRETQYF
TRBV4-1	TRBJ1-2	CASSPPTYQGNYGYTF
TRBV19	TRBJ1-1	CASSMGYTEAFF
TRBV6-5	TRBJ2-3	CASSYSRGHTQYF
TRBV6-1	TRBJ2-7	CASSYPSYEQYF
TRBV9	TRBJ2-7	CASSISGRAVEQYF
TRBV7-9	TRBJ1-6	CASSLVAQGNNSPLHF
TRBV30	TRBJ1-3	CAWEVKLDSGNTIYF
TRBV7-9	TRBJ2-7	CASSLAGESHEQYF
TRBV28	TRBJ2-5	CASSSPTSGGQETQYF
TRBV19	TRBJ1-1	CASSIDSGDTEAFF
TRBV19	TRBJ2-7	CASSVTGTGGLYEQYF
TRBV28	TRBJ1-6	CASSPGVSNSPLHF
TRBV4-2	TRBJ2-4	CASSQEGSPWDIQYF
TRBV5-4	TRBJ2-7	CASSLRGEQYF
TRBV2	TRBJ2-4	CASSEWTDDKNIQYF
TRBV27	TRBJ2-3	CASSLTGRTDTQYF
TRBV5-1	TRBJ2-7	CASSLGGYEQYF
TRBV7-9	TRBJ2-1	CASSSGVAVYNEQFF
TRBV6-6	TRBJ1-5	CASTGGPNQPQHF